One sample yielded the 26 T cell receptor beta chains listed below, sequenced in a study of monozygotic twins with inflammatory bowel disease. After re-calling the 5' RACE reads, TCRdb lists one entry per CDR3 protein, DNA absent. The table counts 440,000 or so distinct CDR3 sequences; around 2.3% lies in the top ten. Sequenced: blood. These TCRs come from a human donor with ulcerative colitis or Crohn's disease, or a healthy co-twin of an affected twin (not recorded which).

This chain connects TRBV5-1 to TRBJ2-7; TCRdb reports TRBD1, a call that lacks DNA to check it against. Germline lookup yields CDR1 SGHRS and CDR2 YFSETQ. CDR3 length equals 15 residues. The chain's CDR3 is CASSPVPGTSYEQYF.

J is TRBJ2-7 and V is TRBV5-4; with no DNA, the TCRdb D assignment of TRBD2 cannot be verified. The CDR3 spans 15 residues. The V gene's germline CDR1 is SGHNT and CDR2 YYREEE (reference sequence). CDR3 loop: CASSLDSGSSDEQYF.

The gene calls are TRBV6-2 or TRBV6-3 and TRBJ2-7; TCRdb's D call of TRBD2 is untestable without DNA. From germline, CDR1 is MNHEY and CDR2 SVGEGT. The CDR3 extends over 15 amino acids. CDR3: CASSSPTSYPYEQYF.

The V gene is TRBV5-1, the J gene TRBJ2-3; TCRdb's D call, TRBD2, is unchecked because there is no DNA. Germline V lookup: CDR1 SGHRS, CDR2 YFSETQ. CDR3 length: 17 residues. CDR3 residues: CASSLRGASSLSDTQYF.

CDR3 region: CASSSQGRGRRDTQYF. The V and J genes are TRBV27 and TRBJ2-3; the D call from TCRdb, TRBD1, cannot be confirmed without DNA. The CDR3 sequence is 16 residues long. Germline CDR1 reads MNHEY; CDR2 reads SMNVEV (reference sequence).

This chain connects TRBV27 to TRBJ2-1; as DNA is missing, the TRBD2 call by TCRdb cannot be tested. The CDR3 loop spans 16 amino acids. Germline CDR1 and CDR2: MNHEY and SMNVEV (reference sequence). The chain's CDR3 is CASSLMSSGIYNEQFF.

The CDR3 loop reads CASSYLKETQYF. This chain uses TRBV6-6 with TRBJ2-5. Germline V lookup: CDR1 MNHNY, CDR2 SVGAGI (reference sequence). This CDR3 region has 12 residues.

V and J are TRBV12-5 and TRBJ1-1; TCRdb reports TRBD1, a call that lacks DNA to check it against. This CDR3 has 14 residues. Germline CDR1 reads LGHNT; CDR2 reads FRNRAP. The CDR3 here is CASAPGQMNTEAFF. Drawing the rest from reference TRBV12-5 and TRBJ1-1, the complete variable domain is DARVTQTPRHKVTEMGQEVTMRCQPILGHNTVFWYRQTMMQGLELLAYFRNRAPLDDSGMPKDRFSAEMPDATLATLKIQPSEPRDSAVYFCASAPGQMNTEAFFGQGTRLTVV.

The chain is built from TRBV30 and TRBJ2-3; TCRdb's D call, TRBD2, is unchecked because there is no DNA. This CDR3 is 15 amino acids long. Germline V gene lookup returns CDR1 GTSNPN and CDR2 SVGIG (reference sequence). Here the CDR3 reads CACRGLAGGTDTQYF.

The V gene is TRBV15, the J gene TRBJ1-4; the TCRdb call, TRBD1, lacks DNA for checking. Germline assignment: CDR1 LNHNV and CDR2 YYDKDF (reference sequence). The CDR3 loop spans 14 amino acids. This CDR3 is CATSRDAPGEKLFF.

V and J are TRBV7-9 and TRBJ1-2; the TRBD1 assignment by TCRdb is unverifiable without DNA. Germline-derived CDR1 and CDR2 are SEHNR and FQNEAQ (reference sequence). This CDR3 spans 14 amino acids. CDR3: CASSPAGQIYGYTF.

The chain links TRBV6-2 or TRBV6-3 to TRBJ1-1. This CDR3 spans 14 amino acids. Germline-derived CDR1 and CDR2 are MNHEY and SVGEGT. This CDR3 reads CASSYSGRATEAFF.

The gene calls are TRBV5-4 and TRBJ2-5. Per germline, CDR1 SGHNT and CDR2 YYREEE (reference sequence). The CDR3 length is 13 residues. The CDR3 spells CASSRDSRETQYF.

This chain joins TRBV4-1 and TRBJ1-1; without DNA, the TCRdb call of TRBD1 cannot be checked. The V gene's germline CDR1 is MGHRA and CDR2 YSYEKL. The CDR3 covers 15 residues. CDR3 amino acids: CASSQEDILNTEAFF.

CDR3 protein: CASCPQRSGGGRELFF. The chain joins TRBV3-1 to TRBJ2-2; TCRdb outputs TRBD2, but without DNA this stays unchecked. The CDR3 runs to 16 residues. Germline V gene data show CDR1 as LGHDT and CDR2 as YNNKEL (reference sequence).

This CDR3 is CASGETGTGEQYF. This sequence joins TRBV2 and TRBJ2-7; there is no DNA to check the TCRdb D call of TRBD1. Germline V gene sequence: CDR1 SNHLY, CDR2 FYNNEI. The CDR3 loop spans 13 amino acids.

The gene calls are TRBV5-4 and TRBJ1-2. Germline values: CDR1 SGHNT, CDR2 YYREEE (reference sequence). This CDR3 comprises 15 residues. CDR3 amino acids: CASSTEPSSNYGYTF.

The V and J genes are TRBV29-1 and TRBJ2-1; the D call from TCRdb, TRBD1, cannot be confirmed without DNA. This CDR3 comprises 14 residues. CDR1 and CDR2 (germline): SQVTM, ANQGSEA. The chain's CDR3 is CSVGLGAGYNEQFF.

The chain uses TRBV4-3 and TRBJ2-7; TCRdb's D gene call, TRBD1, goes unchecked for lack of DNA. CDR1 and CDR2 (germline): LGHNA, YSLEER. The CDR3 spans 15 residues. CDR3 region: CASSQILGGSYEQYF.

The J gene is TRBJ2-7, the V gene TRBV6-6; TCRdb's D call of TRBD1 is untestable without DNA. Per the germline V gene, CDR1 is MNHNY and CDR2 is SVGAGI (reference sequence). The CDR3 has 13 amino acids. The CDR3 here is CATSTRDSYEQYF.

The chain recombines TRBV10-3 with TRBJ1-1; the TCRdb D gene call, TRBD1, has no DNA to confirm it. This CDR3 comprises 13 residues. Germline-derived CDR1 and CDR2 are ENHRY and SYGVKD. This CDR3 reads CAITWGTNTEAFF.

The V call is TRBV12-3 or TRBV12-4, the J call TRBJ1-5; with no DNA, the TCRdb D assignment of TRBD1 cannot be verified. The CDR3 has 13 amino acids. The CDR3 sequence: CASSTLGGQPQHF.

The chain recombines TRBV30 with TRBJ2-7; without DNA, the TCRdb call of TRBD1 cannot be checked. This CDR3 has 14 residues. CDR1 GTSNPN and CDR2 SVGIG come from the germline V gene (reference sequence). The chain's CDR3 is CAWTTPGQGVEQYF.

This rearrangement joins TRBV6-4 to TRBJ1-1; TCRdb gives TRBD1 as the D gene, but with no DNA this cannot be confirmed. Germline CDR1 is MRHNA and CDR2 is SNTAGT. This CDR3 contains 11 residues. CDR3 amino acids: CGYGGGTEAFF.

The chain combines TRBV7-2 with TRBJ2-6. This CDR3 is 17 amino acids long. Germline V gene lookup returns CDR1 SGHTA and CDR2 FQGNSA. CDR3 protein: CASSLRSRISGANVLTF.

The V call is TRBV19, the J call TRBJ1-2; absent DNA, TCRdb's TRBD1 call cannot be checked. CDR3 size: 14 residues. Looked up from germline, CDR1 is LNHDA and CDR2 is SQIVND (reference sequence). CDR3 amino acids: CASSLKGTVDGYTF.